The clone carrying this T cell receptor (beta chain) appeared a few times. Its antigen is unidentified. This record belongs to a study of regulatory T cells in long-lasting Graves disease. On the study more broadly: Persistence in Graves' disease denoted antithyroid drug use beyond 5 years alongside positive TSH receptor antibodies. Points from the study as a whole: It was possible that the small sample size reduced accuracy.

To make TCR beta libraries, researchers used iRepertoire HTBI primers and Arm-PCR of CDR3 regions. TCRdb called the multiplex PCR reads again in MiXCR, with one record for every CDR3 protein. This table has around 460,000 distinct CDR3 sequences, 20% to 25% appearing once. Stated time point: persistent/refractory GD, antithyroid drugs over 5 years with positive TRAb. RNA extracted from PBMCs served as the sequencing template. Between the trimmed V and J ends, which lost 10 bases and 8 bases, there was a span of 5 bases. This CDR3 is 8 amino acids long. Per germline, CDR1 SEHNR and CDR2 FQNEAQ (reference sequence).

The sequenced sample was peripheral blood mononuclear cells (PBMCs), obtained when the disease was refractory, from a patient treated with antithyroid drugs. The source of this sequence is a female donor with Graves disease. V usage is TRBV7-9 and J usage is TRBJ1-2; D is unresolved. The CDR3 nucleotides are TGTGCCATAACCGGCTACACCTTC. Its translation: CAITGYTF.